The 24 T cell receptor beta chains reported below all come from one sample, sequenced in a study of T cell responses to AZD1222 COVID-19 vaccine. Here immunoSEQ multiplex PCR was the method, and the copy in TCRdb shows in-frame clones only, minus some. The data contain over 150,000 clones, approximately 94% of them singletons. Here the sequenced sample was peripheral blood, taken 28 days after the second AZD1222 dose. These receptors were collected from an adult who received the AZD1222 COVID-19 vaccine.

On this clone itself: A junction end diverges from the germline sequence, so it may reflect a read error. The chain joins TRBV7-7 to TRBJ2-5; 8 bases are a match to TRBD2. This CDR3 is built from 15 residues. Germline V gene lookup returns CDR1 SSHAT and CDR2 FNYEAQ (reference sequence). The CDR3 nucleotides read TGTGCTAGCAGCCCGCCCAGCGGGGGCCAAGAGACCCAGTACTTC. It is translated as CASSPPSGGQETQYF.

The chain has TRBV7-9 and TRBJ1-1; no clear D gene. The CDR3 loop spans 11 amino acids. Looked up from germline, CDR1 is SEHNR and CDR2 is FQNEAQ (reference sequence). V was shortened by 5 bases and J by 5 bases, with 6 bases between the two germline ends. CDR3 region: CASSRRTEAFF. CDR3 coding DNA: TGTGCCAGCAGCCGACGGACTGAAGCTTTCTTT.

The chain carries TRBV9 and TRBJ2-3; D gene unclear. This CDR3 region has 14 residues. Trimming left V 4 bases short and J 5 bases short, with 14 bases between. Germline CDR1 reads SGDLS; CDR2 reads YYNGEE. CDR3 nucleotides: TGTGCCAGCAGCCTCAGCCCTGTGGTAGATACGCAGTATTTT. Protein product: CASSLSPVVDTQYF.

This sequence joins TRBV14 and TRBJ2-5, with 9 positions matching TRBD2. CDR3 length: 16 amino acids. CDR1 and CDR2 (germline): SGHDN, FVKESK. J gave up 4 bases and V 3 bases, and 9 bases lay outside the gene matches. CDR3 nucleotide sequence: TGTGCCAGCAGCCATCTCATAGGAGCGGGAGGAGAGACCCAGTACTTC. Translated: CASSHLIGAGGETQYF. Together with reference TRBV14 and TRBJ2-5, the CDR3 gives the full variable domain: EAGVTQFPSHSVIEKGQTVTLRCDPISGHDNLYWYRRVMGKEIKFLLHFVKESKQDESGMPNNRFLAERTGGTYSTLKVQPAELEDSGVYFCASSHLIGAGGETQYFGPGTRLLVL.

This sequence joins TRBV7-2 and TRBJ2-5; D perhaps matches TRBD2 (6 bases). The CDR3 extends over 14 amino acids. Trimming left V 0 bases short and J 2 bases short, with 7 bases between. The germline V gene has CDR1 SGHTA and CDR2 FQGNSA. The CDR3 region is CASSLAGTQETQYF. CDR3 DNA sequence: TGTGCCAGCAGCTTAGCAGGGACTCAAGAGACCCAGTACTTC. Combining the CDR3 with reference TRBV7-2 and TRBJ2-5 gives the whole variable domain GAGVSQSPSNKVTEKGKDVELRCDPISGHTALYWYRQSLGQGLEFLIYFQGNSAPDKSGLPSDRFSAERTGGSVSTLTIQRTQQEDSAVYLCASSLAGTQETQYFGPGTRLLVL.

The chain combines TRBV9 with TRBJ1-1, with a weak D call TRBD1 (5 bases). The CDR3 loop spans 14 amino acids. Germline V lookup: CDR1 SGDLS, CDR2 YYNGEE. V was cut by 2 bases and J by 5 bases, with 13 bases left in between. For the CDR3, the DNA is TGTGCCAGCAGCGTCCACCACCGGGGGACTGAAGCTTTCTTT. It encodes CASSVHHRGTEAFF.

The chain employs TRBV24-1 and TRBJ1-1; 7 bases fit TRBD1. The CDR3 loop spans 15 amino acids. With V trimmed by 10 bases and J by 0 bases, 10 bases remained unmatched. Germline V gene lookup returns CDR1 KGHDR and CDR2 SFDVKD. The CDR3 region has the DNA TGTGCCACAGGAGCCGGGACAGAGATGAACACTGAAGCTTTCTTT. This sequence encodes CATGAGTEMNTEAFF.

The chain has TRBV9 and TRBJ1-3; D may be TRBD1 (5 bases). V was trimmed by 3 bases and J by 7 bases, leaving 8 bases between them. Looked up from germline, CDR1 is SGDLS and CDR2 is YYNGEE. The CDR3 is 12 amino acids. CDR3 residues: CASSATDNTIYF. CDR3 sequence (DNA): TGTGCCAGCAGCGCGACAGACAACACCATATATTTT.

The rearrangement links TRBV6-5 to TRBJ2-1; 7 bases are a match to TRBD1. From germline, CDR1 is MNHEY and CDR2 SVGAGI. V was pared by 6 bases and J by 16 bases, with 12 bases of the junction left unmatched. The CDR3 has 12 amino acids. CDR3 region: CASRKDPGQFFF. In DNA form, the CDR3 reads TGTGCCAGCAGAAAAGATCCGGGACAGTTTTTCTTC.

V is TRBV6-5 and J is TRBJ1-5; 8 nucleotides match TRBD1. The CDR3 totals 15 residues. Germline-derived CDR1 and CDR2 are MNHEY and SVGAGI. V dropped 5 bases and J dropped 0; count of bases not matched to a gene: 3. The DNA for the CDR3 is TGTGCCAGCAGTCCGGACAGGGCTAGCAATCAGCCCCAGCATTTT. Translated, it gives CASSPDRASNQPQHF.

This rearrangement joins TRBV6-6 to TRBJ1-1, with 9 bases that match TRBD1. Per germline, CDR1 MNHNY and CDR2 SVGAGI (reference sequence). Germline trimming cut 1 base from V and 7 bases from J; bases unmatched to any gene: 4. The CDR3 is 14 residues long. CDR3 coding DNA: TGTGCCAGCAGTTACTTGGGACAGGGCGGTGAAGCTTTCTTT. This translates into CASSYLGQGGEAFF.

V and J are TRBV29-1 and TRBJ2-7; tentative D call: TRBD1 (5 bases). Germline CDR1 is SQVTM and CDR2 is ANQGSEA. The CDR3 is 11 amino acids. Trimming took off 7 bases at V and 6 bases at J, with 13 bases between the two ends. The CDR3 DNA is TGCAGCGCATGGCAGGGCGGCGAGCAGTACTTC. Its protein product is CSAWQGGEQYF.

The genes are TRBV18 and TRBJ1-1; D possibly corresponds to TRBD1 (6 bases). V was cut by 3 bases and J by 0 bases, with 8 bases left in between. The CDR3 has 14 amino acids. In germline, CDR1 is KGHSH, CDR2 LQKENI. The CDR3 reads CASSPDSLNTEAFF. In DNA form, the CDR3 reads TGTGCCAGCTCACCGGACAGTCTGAACACTGAAGCTTTCTTT.

The count of this clone is one. The rearrangement joins TRBV6-1 to TRBJ2-3; 11 bases fit TRBD2. The germline gives CDR1 MNHNS, CDR2 SASEGT. The CDR3 is made up of 14 amino acids. The V gene end was trimmed by 7 bases and the J gene end by 5 bases; junction bases not matched to a gene: 5. The CDR3 nucleotides are TGTGCCAGCACCATCGGACTAGCGGGAGATACGCAGTATTTT. It is translated as CASTIGLAGDTQYF.

The gene calls are TRBV6-5 and TRBJ1-2, with 9 bases aligning to TRBD1. CDR1 MNHEY and CDR2 SVGAGI come from the germline V gene. The CDR3 totals 15 residues. V trimming: 7 bases; J trimming: 4 bases; junction bases outside the gene matches: 10. This chain's CDR3 is CASTLNRDRVYGYTF. The CDR3 nucleotides read TGTGCCAGCACACTCAACCGGGACAGGGTCTATGGCTACACCTTC.

The sample holds one count of this clone. The rearrangement uses TRBV7-2 and TRBJ2-1; tentatively, D is TRBD1 or TRBD2 (5 bases each). Germline CDR1 and CDR2: SGHTA and FQGNSA. This CDR3 spans 15 amino acids. Between the trimmed V and J ends, which lost 4 bases and 1 base, there was a span of 11 bases. The CDR3 DNA reads as TGTGCCAGCAGCTGGGACGGAGAATCCTACAATGAGCAGTTCTTC. Amino acid sequence: CASSWDGESYNEQFF.

This chain links TRBV28 with TRBJ1-4; no firm D call. Trimming took off 3 bases at V and 7 bases at J, with 3 bases between the two ends. The germline gives CDR1 MDHEN, CDR2 SYDVKM. The CDR3 runs 11 residues. Here the CDR3 DNA reads TGTGCCAGCAGTTTTGGTGAAAAACTGTTTTTT. This gives the protein CASSFGEKLFF.

This chain links TRBV15 with TRBJ2-2; maybe TRBD1 (5 bases). V was trimmed by 7 bases and J by 5 bases, leaving 8 bases between them. The germline gives CDR1 LNHNV, CDR2 YYDKDF (reference sequence). The CDR3 contains 12 residues. The DNA for the CDR3 is TGTGCCACCATAGGGGAAACCGGGGAGCTGTTTTTT. It yields the protein CATIGETGELFF.

V gene TRBV19 combines with J gene TRBJ2-7; the D is unclear. The CDR3 is 14 residues long. The V end lost 0 bases, the J end lost 2 bases, and 8 bases lay between the germline ends. Germline values: CDR1 LNHDA, CDR2 SQIVND (reference sequence). This CDR3 is CASSIEGSTYEQYF. For the CDR3, the DNA is TGTGCCAGTAGTATAGAGGGCAGCACCTACGAGCAGTACTTC.

The table lists this clone with a count of one. The V and J genes are TRBV4-1 and TRBJ2-1, with a weak D call TRBD2 (5 bases). This CDR3 is 14 amino acids long. Per germline, CDR1 MGHRA and CDR2 YSYEKL. V lost 6 bases, J lost 8 bases, and 17 bases lay in between. The CDR3 region has the DNA TGCGCCAGCAGTCTCGGGAATACACGGGATGAGCAGTTCTTC. This gives the protein CASSLGNTRDEQFF.

This clone came up a few times. The genes are TRBV7-3 and TRBJ2-7; 9 positions agree with TRBD2. This CDR3 spans 14 amino acids. The junction had 8 bases not matched to a gene; V was cut back by 6 bases and J by 5 bases. In germline, CDR1 is SGHTA, CDR2 FQGTGA. CDR3 sequence: CASRSPAGGDEQYF. The CDR3 DNA reads as TGTGCCAGCAGGTCCCCAGCGGGAGGAGACGAGCAGTACTTC.

V usage is TRBV5-1 and J usage is TRBJ2-7, with TRBD1 as a possible D gene (5 bases). This CDR3 region has 16 residues. Germline CDR1 SGHRS, CDR2 YFSETQ. Trimming stripped 4 bases from V and 6 bases from J, with 23 bases between. The CDR3 DNA sequence: TGCGCCAGCAGCAGACGGTCTAGGGTCAGGGAAGGCGAGCAGTACTTC. Encoded protein: CASSRRSRVREGEQYF.

This clone was recorded once. The gene calls are TRBV19 and TRBJ1-2; D unresolved. The V gene lost 9 bases and the J gene lost 2 bases, with 10 bases spanning the gap. Per the germline V gene, CDR1 is LNHDA and CDR2 is SQIVND (reference sequence). This CDR3 region has 12 residues. CDR3 region: CASSRGNYGYTF. CDR3 in DNA: TGTGCCAGCAGCCGAGGGAACTATGGCTACACCTTC.

This chain joins TRBV7-2 and TRBJ2-4; D ambiguous. The CDR3 runs to 12 residues. Trimming shortened V by 2 bases and J by 7 bases, and 6 bases separated the two germline ends. CDR1 SGHTA and CDR2 FQGNSA come from the germline V gene. The CDR3, as DNA: TGTGCCAGCAGCTTAAACGGGAACATTCAGTACTTC. Protein product: CASSLNGNIQYF.